This is a list of T cell receptor beta chains from one sample in a study of beta chain features in type 1 diabetes. Assay used: immunoSEQ multiplex PCR; TCRdb lists only in-frame clones, some missing. The table shows fewer than 150,000 clones, with less than 9% occurring only once. Sequencing used central memory CD4+ T cells from blood. Receptors originate from a woman under 40 in good health. CDR3s include the opening cysteine and the closing phenylalanine or tryptophan. The D gene is left open where the match is weak. Some rows have no size entry. The others give once, few or many, or a class for an expanded clone.

J | V | size | D | CDR3 | DNA
TRBJ2-7 | TRBV27 | few | NA | CASRTGQRGRTHF | TGTGCCAGCAGGACCGGACAGAGAGGCCGCACGCACTTC
TRBJ2-1 | TRBV7-2 | few | TRBD2 | CASSPGLAGGRTYNEQFF | TGTGCCAGCAGCCCCGGACTAGCGGGAGGGCGAACCTACAATGAGCAGTTCTTC
TRBJ2-7 | TRBV5-1 | NA | TRBD2 | CASSPLAGGPGEQYF | TGCGCCAGCAGCCCCCTCGCGGGAGGGCCTGGCGAGCAGTACTTC
TRBJ2-5 | TRBV5-8 | many | NA | CASSPQETQYF | TGTGCCAGCAGCCCCCAGGAGACCCAGTACTTC
TRBJ2-7 | TRBV4-2 | NA | NA | CASSQTGRYEQYF | TGTGCCAGCAGCCAGACAGGGAGGTACGAGCAGTACTTC
TRBJ2-2 | TRBV19 | few | TRBD1 | CAVSRQGTTGELFF | TGTGCCGTATCGCGACAGGGGACCACCGGGGAGCTGTTTTTT
TRBJ1-2 | TRBV9 | few | NA | CASSVLGANYGYTF | TGTGCCAGCAGCGTTCTAGGAGCTAACTATGGCTACACCTTC
TRBJ1-1 | TRBV19 | few | TRBD1 | CASRVRTGTNTEAFF | TGTGCCAGTAGGGTCCGGACAGGGACGAACACTGAAGCTTTCTTT
TRBJ2-7 | TRBV19 | NA | TRBD2 | CASSIQSGSIYEQYF | TGTGCCAGTAGTATCCAGAGCGGGAGCATCTACGAGCAGTACTTC
TRBJ2-1 | TRBV29-1 | many | NA | CSVEGDAAGDNEQFF | TGCAGCGTTGAGGGGGACGCCGCAGGGGACAATGAGCAGTTCTTC
TRBJ2-3 | TRBV7-2 | few | TRBD2 | CASSLAGLAGGGEDTQYF | TGTGCCAGCAGCTTAGCTGGACTAGCGGGAGGAGGTGAAGATACGCAGTATTTT
TRBJ2-7 | TRBV5-1 | few | TRBD1 | CASSPGTVAYEQYF | TGCGCCAGCAGCCCCGGGACAGTCGCCTACGAGCAGTACTTC
TRBJ2-1 | TRBV29-1 | few | NA | CSVPRLGQGNDEQFF | TGCAGCGTCCCCCGCCTCGGGCAGGGTAACGATGAGCAGTTCTTC
TRBJ1-3 | TRBV7-2 | NA | TRBD1 | CASSFTGTGFSGNTIYF | TGTGCCAGCAGCTTCACCGGGACAGGGTTCTCTGGAAACACCATATATTTT
TRBJ2-1 | TRBV19 | NA | TRBD2 | CASSQLAEFNEQFF | TGTGCCAGTAGTCAGCTAGCGGAGTTCAATGAGCAGTTCTTC
TRBJ2-5 | TRBV7-2 | few | NA | CASSLAPQETQYF | TGTGCCAGCAGCTTGGCCCCCCAGGAGACCCAGTACTTC
TRBJ1-1 | TRBV5-4 | NA | NA | CASSLVARHTEAFF | TGTGCCAGCAGCTTGGTCGCGAGGCACACTGAAGCTTTCTTT
TRBJ1-2 | TRBV30 | NA | TRBD1 | CAYSGTGGYTF | TGTGCCTATTCCGGGACAGGGGGCTACACCTTC
TRBJ1-1 | TRBV14 | few | TRBD1 | CASSDRVTEAFF | TGTGCCAGCAGCGACAGGGTTACTGAAGCTTTCTTT
TRBJ2-1 | TRBV7-9 | few | TRBD2 | CASSKLASSYNEQFF | TGTGCCAGCAGCAAACTAGCGTCCTCCTACAATGAGCAGTTCTTC
TRBJ1-2 | TRBV4-3 | NA | TRBD1 | CASSQEAGGNYGYTF | TGCGCCAGCAGCCAAGAAGCAGGGGGCAACTATGGCTACACCTTC
TRBJ2-1 | TRBV7-2 | many | NA | CASSLMQGAYNEQFF | TGTGCCAGCAGCTTAATGCAGGGCGCCTACAATGAGCAGTTCTTC
TRBJ1-2 | TRBV10-3 | few | TRBD1 | CAISDLQGSYGYTF | TGTGCCATCAGTGATCTACAGGGGAGCTATGGCTACACCTTC
TRBJ2-7 | TRBV7-2 | NA | TRBD2 | CASSLGGGRAAEQYF | TGTGCCAGCAGCTTAGGAGGCGGGAGGGCCGCCGAGCAGTACTTC
TRBJ2-7 | TRBV27 | few | NA | CASSTGHSSYEQYF | TGTGCCAGCAGCACAGGGCATAGCTCCTACGAGCAGTACTTC
TRBJ2-1 | TRBV11-2 | NA | NA | CASSLDPRAGREFF | TGTGCCAGCAGCTTAGATCCTCGGGCGGGAAGGGAGTTCTTC
TRBJ2-5 | TRBV5-1 | few | TRBD2 | CASSVGLDPETQYF | TGCGCCAGCAGCGTGGGACTAGACCCAGAGACCCAGTACTTC
TRBJ2-4 | TRBV9 | few | NA | CASSVSLEGNIQYF | TGTGCCAGCAGCGTAAGTCTAGAGGGTAACATTCAGTACTTC
TRBJ2-2 | TRBV9 | few | TRBD2 | CASSEREGPGTGELFF | TGTGCCAGCAGCGAGCGGGAGGGCCCTGGCACCGGGGAGCTGTTTTTT
TRBJ1-5 | TRBV2 | NA | NA | CASREQGTSNQPQHF | TGTGCCAGCAGGGAACAGGGAACTAGCAATCAGCCCCAGCATTTT
TRBJ2-5 | TRBV27 | NA | NA | CASSFGQLRETQYF | TGTGCCAGCAGTTTTGGACAACTTAGGGAGACCCAGTACTTC
TRBJ1-2 | TRBV6-1 | NA | NA | CASRNPTHYGYTF | TGTGCCAGCAGGAACCCGACTCACTATGGCTACACCTTC
TRBJ1-1 | TRBV11-1 | NA | NA | CASSFDSNTEAFF | TGTGCCAGCAGCTTTGACTCGAACACTGAAGCTTTCTTT
TRBJ2-1 | TRBV4-2 | many | NA | CASSQDGWSNEQFF | TGTGCCAGCAGCCAAGATGGGTGGAGCAATGAGCAGTTCTTC
TRBJ1-2 | TRBV27 | NA | NA | CASSLQGSDYGYTF | TGTGCCAGCAGTCTACAGGGCTCGGACTATGGCTACACCTTC
TRBJ1-1 | TRBV21-1 | NA | NA | CASSNHGRNTEAFF | TGTGCCAGCAGCAATCACGGGAGAAACACTGAAGCTTTCTTT
TRBJ2-7 | TRBV6-5 | few | NA | CASTKLQGSSYEQYF | TGTGCCAGCACGAAGCTGCAGGGGTCTTCCTACGAGCAGTACTTC
TRBJ2-3 | TRBV7-2 | NA | TRBD2 | CASSFGRAYTDTQYF | TGTGCCAGCAGCTTCGGGAGGGCCTACACAGATACGCAGTATTTT
TRBJ2-7 | TRBV5-1 | few | NA | CASSLLVTSYEQYF | TGCGCCAGCAGTTTACTAGTGACCTCCTACGAGCAGTACTTC
TRBJ2-3 | TRBV5-1 | few | TRBD2 | CASYQREGRSDTQYF | TGCGCCAGCTACCAGCGGGAGGGCAGGTCAGATACGCAGTATTTT